The 15 T cell receptor beta chains in this list originate from one sample, sequenced in a study of cytomegalovirus exposure and HLA in healthy donors. 13 Jbeta primers and 60 Vbeta primers were used for the PCR. The method was immunoSEQ multiplex PCR; TCRdb's version includes in-frame clones alone and lacks a portion of them. The table lists approximately 290,000 clones, around 80% of them singletons. The specimen was PBMCs. The receptors were sampled from a girl aged 2 to 10 in good health and CMV-seronegative.

In DNA form, the CDR3 reads TGTGCCAGCAGCTTAGTTGTTAGCACGACCTACGAGCAGTACTTC. It specifies CASSLVVSTTYEQYF. This chain joins TRBV7-8 and TRBJ2-7; D is unclear. The V end was cut by 1 base, the J end by 2 bases, with 12 bases between. The CDR3 covers 15 residues. Germline V gene lookup returns CDR1 SGHVS and CDR2 FQNEAQ.

The rearrangement joins TRBV27 to TRBJ2-1, with 7 bases matching TRBD2. The CDR3 covers 15 residues. V was clipped by 3 bases and J by 3 bases; unmatched bases: 5. Germline V gene sequence: CDR1 MNHEY, CDR2 SMNVEV (reference sequence). The CDR3 region has the DNA TGTGCCAGCAGTTTCTTGGTAGCGGGCTACAATGAGCAGTTCTTC. Translation gives CASSFLVAGYNEQFF.

The chain is built from TRBV30 and TRBJ2-7; 7 bases fit TRBD2. This CDR3 region has 14 residues. V lost 1 base to trimming and J lost 5 bases; unmatched junction nucleotides: 8. The germline V gene has CDR1 GTSNPN and CDR2 SVGIG (reference sequence). This CDR3 is CAWSAGGGLHEQYF. CDR3 bases: TGTGCCTGGAGTGCGGGAGGTGGACTCCACGAGCAGTACTTC.

The CDR3 DNA reads as TGTGCCAGCAGTTTCGGGACTAGCACCGAGCAGTACTTC. Translating gives CASSFGTSTEQYF. The chain joins TRBV6-5 to TRBJ2-7, with TRBD2 matching 9 bases. There are 13 residues in the CDR3. In germline, CDR1 is MNHEY, CDR2 SVGAGI. J lost 6 bases, V lost 4 bases, and 4 bases had no gene match.

The CDR3 region is CASSELTGMAKNIQYF. As DNA, the CDR3 is TGTGCCAGCAGTGAATTGACAGGGATGGCCAAAAACATTCAGTACTTC. This rearrangement joins TRBV6-1 to TRBJ2-4, with 7 bases lining up with TRBD1. Per the germline V gene, CDR1 is MNHNS and CDR2 is SASEGT. The CDR3 covers 16 residues. The V segment lost 2 bases and the J segment 1 base; nucleotides outside the gene matches: 5.

Only a few counts were recorded for this clone. The chain couples TRBV5-1 to TRBJ1-1; D perhaps matches TRBD1 (5 bases). The CDR3 spans 14 residues. V was cut by 6 bases and J by 1 base, with 13 bases left in between. CDR1 and CDR2 from the germline V gene are SGHRS and YFSETQ. The CDR3 DNA follows: TGCGCCAGCAAAATGGGGGGGAGGAACACTGAAGCTTTCTTT. Residues: CASKMGGRNTEAFF.

The rearrangement joins TRBV7-9 to TRBJ2-3, with 10 bases lining up with TRBD1. The germline V gene has CDR1 SEHNR and CDR2 FQNEAQ (reference sequence). The CDR3 covers 14 residues. Trimming took 6 bases from V and 1 from J; bases not matched to a gene: 1. The CDR3 coding sequence is TGTGCCAGCAGAGGGACAGGGGGCACAGATACGCAGTATTTT. This translates into CASRGTGGTDTQYF.

This clone was detected a few times. V and J are TRBV5-1 and TRBJ2-1; no clear D gene. The CDR3 contains 15 residues. V lost 0 bases and J lost 0, with 7 bases in between. The germline gives CDR1 SGHRS, CDR2 YFSETQ. In nucleotides, the CDR3 is TGCGCCAGCAGCTTGGGCAGAAGCTCCTACAATGAGCAGTTCTTC. Protein sequence: CASSLGRSSYNEQFF. Looking up the rest from reference TRBV5-1 and TRBJ2-1 gives the full variable domain: KAGVTQTPRYLIKTRGQQVTLSCSPISGHRSVSWYQQTPGQGLQFLFEYFSETQRNKGNFPGRFSGRQFSNSRSEMNVSTLELGDSALYLCASSLGRSSYNEQFFGPGTRLTVL.

This rearrangement joins TRBV10-2 to TRBJ2-1; 7 bases fit TRBD1. This CDR3 comprises 18 residues. The V and J ends lost 4 bases and 0 bases, in that order; junction bases with no gene match: 12. Germline loops: CDR1 WSHSY, CDR2 SAAADI. The CDR3 region has the DNA TGCGCCAGCAGTGGACAGGGTTTTACGCCAAGCTCCTACAATGAGCAGTTCTTC. Translated: CASSGQGFTPSSYNEQFF.

The chain recombines TRBV15 with TRBJ1-2; D might be TRBD1 (5 bases). CDR1 and CDR2 from the germline V gene are LNHNV and YYDKDF (reference sequence). This CDR3 has 13 amino acids. The V end was cut by 8 bases, the J end by 5 bases, with 15 bases between. In nucleotides, the CDR3 is TGTGCCACCTCGGAGGGGTCGCGATATGGCTACACCTTC. Its protein product is CATSEGSRYGYTF.

This rearrangement joins TRBV4-1 to TRBJ1-1; D not resolved. Germline values: CDR1 MGHRA, CDR2 YSYEKL. V was clipped by 1 base and J by 5 bases, with 8 bases between them. The CDR3 extends over 13 amino acids. The CDR3 sequence is CASSQGSSTEAFF. The CDR3 DNA is TGCGCCAGCAGCCAAGGTTCTTCTACTGAAGCTTTCTTT.

The chain carries TRBV10-3 and TRBJ2-3; maybe TRBD2 (6 bases). Trimming left V 0 bases short and J 8 bases short, with 12 bases between. The germline V gene encodes CDR1 ENHRY and CDR2 SYGVKD. This CDR3 region has 14 residues. The CDR3 sequence: CAISESGGKLTQYF. As DNA, the CDR3 is TGTGCCATCAGTGAGTCGGGGGGAAAACTTACGCAGTATTTT.

The rearrangement links TRBV7-9 to TRBJ2-3; TRBD2 is a possible D gene (5 bases). The germline CDR1 and CDR2 sequences are SEHNR and FQNEAQ (reference sequence). The CDR3 consists of 12 residues. Trimming removed 5 bases from V and 8 bases from J, with 11 bases in between. CDR3 sequence (DNA): TGTGCCAGCAGCCCTGATACTAGTACGCAGTATTTT. Its protein is CASSPDTSTQYF.

The V gene is TRBV25-1, the J gene TRBJ1-5; tentative D call: TRBD1 (6 bases). The CDR3 runs 17 residues. V was trimmed by 4 bases and J by 9 bases, leaving 25 bases between them. Per the germline V gene, CDR1 is MGHDK and CDR2 is SYGVNS. CDR3 protein: CASSGPEAQGWELPQHF. The CDR3 DNA is TGTGCCAGCAGTGGCCCGGAAGCACAGGGTTGGGAGCTGCCCCAGCATTTT.

V usage is TRBV6-5 and J usage is TRBJ2-7; 13 bases map to TRBD2. Germline V CDR1 and CDR2: MNHEY, SVGAGI. Trimming took 6 bases from V and 10 from J; bases not matched to a gene: 12. There are 15 residues in the CDR3. The CDR3 sequence: CASRPTPGLAGFQYF. The DNA of the CDR3 is TGTGCCAGCAGGCCTACTCCGGGACTAGCGGGATTTCAGTACTTC.